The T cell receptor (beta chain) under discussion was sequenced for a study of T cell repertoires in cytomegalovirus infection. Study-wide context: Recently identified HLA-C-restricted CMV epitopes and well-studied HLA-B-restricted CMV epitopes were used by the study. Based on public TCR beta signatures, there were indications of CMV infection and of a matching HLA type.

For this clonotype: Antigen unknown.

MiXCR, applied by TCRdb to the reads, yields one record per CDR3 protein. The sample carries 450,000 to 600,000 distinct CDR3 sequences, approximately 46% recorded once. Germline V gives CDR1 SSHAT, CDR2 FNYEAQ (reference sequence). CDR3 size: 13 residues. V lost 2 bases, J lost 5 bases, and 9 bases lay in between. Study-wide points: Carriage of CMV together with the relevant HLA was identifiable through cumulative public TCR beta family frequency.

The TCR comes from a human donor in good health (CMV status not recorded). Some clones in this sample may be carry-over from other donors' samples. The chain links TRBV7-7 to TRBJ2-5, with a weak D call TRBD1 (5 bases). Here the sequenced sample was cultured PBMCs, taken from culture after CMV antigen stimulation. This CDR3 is CASSLQGIETQYF. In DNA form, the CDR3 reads TGTGCCAGCAGCTTACAGGGTATTGAGACCCAGTACTTC.